Sequencing of this TCR beta chain was carried out in a study of blood T cell repertoires in COVID-19. Per germline, CDR1 LGHDT and CDR2 YNNKEL (reference sequence). Trimming removed 2 bases at V and 13 bases at J, with 11 bases between. This CDR3 contains 12 residues. Some clones are missing from TCRdb's copy, which holds only in-frame ones; the method was immunoSEQ multiplex PCR. The sample holds approximately 60,000 clones, more than 75% seen once. The V and J genes are TRBV3-1 (or the pseudogene TRBV3-2) and TRBJ2-2, with D unresolved. The sequenced sample was peripheral blood. This clonotype originated in a human donor in a cohort sampled during active COVID-19. The CDR3 protein is CASSQTNTGLFF. In DNA form, the CDR3 reads TGTGCCAGCAGCCAAACTAATACGGGGCTGTTTTTT.